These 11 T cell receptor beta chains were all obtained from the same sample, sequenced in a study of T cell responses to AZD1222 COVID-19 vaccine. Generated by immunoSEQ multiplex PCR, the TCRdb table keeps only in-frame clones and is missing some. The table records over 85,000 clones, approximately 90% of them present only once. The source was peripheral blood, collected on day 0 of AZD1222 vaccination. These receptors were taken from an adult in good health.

The CDR3 reads CASSHGTSGGGRYFEQYF. DNA of the CDR3: TGTGCCAGCAGTCACGGGACTAGCGGGGGGGGCCGCTACTTCGAGCAGTACTTC. The chain is built from TRBV28 and TRBJ2-7, with 16 nucleotides matching TRBD2. Germline loops: CDR1 MDHEN, CDR2 SYDVKM. The CDR3 totals 18 residues. The J segment lost 6 bases and the V segment lost 5 bases, leaving 13 bases of the junction unmatched.

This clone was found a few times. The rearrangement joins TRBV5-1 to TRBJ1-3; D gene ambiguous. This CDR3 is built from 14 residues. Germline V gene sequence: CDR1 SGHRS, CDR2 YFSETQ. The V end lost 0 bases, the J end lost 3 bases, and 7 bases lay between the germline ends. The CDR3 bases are TGCGCCAGCAGCTTGGCCCCCCGTGGAAACACCATATATTTT. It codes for CASSLAPRGNTIYF.

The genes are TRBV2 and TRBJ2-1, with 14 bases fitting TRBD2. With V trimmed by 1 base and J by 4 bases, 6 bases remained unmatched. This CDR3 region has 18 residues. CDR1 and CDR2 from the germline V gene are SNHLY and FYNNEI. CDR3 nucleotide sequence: TGTGCCAGCAGTGAAGAGGGACTAGCGGGAGCCCTGTACAATGAGCAGTTCTTC. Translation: CASSEEGLAGALYNEQFF.

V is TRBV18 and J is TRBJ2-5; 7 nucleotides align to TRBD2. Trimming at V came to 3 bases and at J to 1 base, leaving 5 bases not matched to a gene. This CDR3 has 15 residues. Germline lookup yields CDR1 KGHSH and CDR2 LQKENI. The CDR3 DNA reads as TGTGCCAGCTCACCCAGCGGGACCTTCCAAGAGACCCAGTACTTC. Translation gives CASSPSGTFQETQYF. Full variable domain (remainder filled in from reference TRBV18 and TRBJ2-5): NAGVMQNPRHLVRRRGQEARLRCSPMKGHSHVYWYRQLPEEGLKFMVYLQKENIIDESGMPKERFSAEFPKEGPSILRIQQVVRGDSAAYFCASSPSGTFQETQYFGPGTRLLVL.

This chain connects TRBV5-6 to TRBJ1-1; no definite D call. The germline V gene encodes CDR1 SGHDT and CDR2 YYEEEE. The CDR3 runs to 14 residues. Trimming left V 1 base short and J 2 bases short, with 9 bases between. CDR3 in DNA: TGTGCCAGCAGCTTGACCGATACAAACACTGAAGCTTTCTTT. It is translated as CASSLTDTNTEAFF.

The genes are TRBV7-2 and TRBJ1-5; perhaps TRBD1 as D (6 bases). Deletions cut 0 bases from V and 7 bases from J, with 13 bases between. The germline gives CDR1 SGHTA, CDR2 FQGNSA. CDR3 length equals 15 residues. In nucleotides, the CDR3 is TGTGCCAGCAGCTTAGCTTGGGGGGCTGGGCAGCCCCAGCATTTT. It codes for CASSLAWGAGQPQHF.

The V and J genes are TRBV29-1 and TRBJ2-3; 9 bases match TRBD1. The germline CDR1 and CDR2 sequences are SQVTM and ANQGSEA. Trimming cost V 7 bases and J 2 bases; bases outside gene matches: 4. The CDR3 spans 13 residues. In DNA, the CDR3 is TGCAGCGCTGGACAGGGGATCACAGATACGCAGTATTTT. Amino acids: CSAGQGITDTQYF.

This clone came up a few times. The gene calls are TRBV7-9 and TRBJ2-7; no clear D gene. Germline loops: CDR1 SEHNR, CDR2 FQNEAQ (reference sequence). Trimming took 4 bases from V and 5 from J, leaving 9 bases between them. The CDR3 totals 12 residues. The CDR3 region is CASSYLFHEQYF. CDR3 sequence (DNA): TGTGCCAGCAGCTACCTTTTCCACGAGCAGTACTTC. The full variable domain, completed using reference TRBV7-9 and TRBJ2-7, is DTGVSQNPRHKITKRGQNVTFRCDPISEHNRLYWYRQTLGQGPEFLTYFQNEAQLEKSRLLSDRFSAERPKGSFSTLEIQRTEQGDSAMYLCASSYLFHEQYFGPGTRLTVT.

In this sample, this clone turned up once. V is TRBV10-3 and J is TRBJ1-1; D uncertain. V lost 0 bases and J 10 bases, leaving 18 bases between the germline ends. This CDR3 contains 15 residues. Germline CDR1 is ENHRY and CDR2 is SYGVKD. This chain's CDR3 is CAISESEASYFGAFF. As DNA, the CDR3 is TGTGCCATCAGTGAGTCGGAGGCTTCCTACTTTGGAGCTTTCTTT.

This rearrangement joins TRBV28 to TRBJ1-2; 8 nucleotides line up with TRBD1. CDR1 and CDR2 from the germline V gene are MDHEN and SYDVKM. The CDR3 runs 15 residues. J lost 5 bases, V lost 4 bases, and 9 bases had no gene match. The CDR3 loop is CASSSGGRLTYGYTF. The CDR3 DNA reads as TGTGCCAGCAGTTCAGGGGGCCGTTTAACTTATGGCTACACCTTC.

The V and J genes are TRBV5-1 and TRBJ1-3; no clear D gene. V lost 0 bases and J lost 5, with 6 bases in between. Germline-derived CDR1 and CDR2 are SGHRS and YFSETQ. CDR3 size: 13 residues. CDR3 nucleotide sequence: TGCGCCAGCAGCTTGGACAGTCGAAACACCATATATTTT. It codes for CASSLDSRNTIYF.